This TCR beta chain was identified in a study of a mutant IDH1 vaccine in newly diagnosed glioma. TCRdb's copy holds only in-frame clones and misses some; the assay was immunoSEQ multiplex PCR. The sample yields 73,000 or so clones, roughly 84% seen once. Sample time point: week 35, safety follow-up. What each vaccine dose contained was 300 ug of mutant IDH1 20-mer peptide, accompanied by topical imiquimod. A note on this clone: Its antigen is currently unknown.

V shed 8 bases and J shed 8 bases, with 18 bases lying between them. The CDR3 totals 14 residues. CDR1 is MNHEY and CDR2 is SVGAGI in the germline V gene. This chain links TRBV6-5 with TRBJ1-4, with D tentatively TRBD1 (5 bases). This specimen was PBMCs, taken from a glioma patient whose treatment included an IDH1 peptide vaccine. This clonotype was sampled from a man between 18 and 35 years old with glioma. CDR3 DNA sequence: TGTGCCAGCTCCCCGTCCCCCTGGGGCGAAAAACTGTTTTTT. Its protein product is CASSPSPWGEKLFF.